The 26 T cell receptor beta chains below were found in one sample sequenced in a study of blood T cells in healthy people across ages. The use of a sample-barcoded 5' primer and a J-beta primer mix characterized a second PCR of about 7 to 12 cycles. One entry per CDR3 protein, called by TCRdb with MiXCR from the 5' RACE reads. The top ten hold 2% to 2.5% of the sample, which has 1.5 million to 2 million distinct CDR3 sequences, just under 50% seen once. The specimen sequenced was blood. These receptors were collected from a woman aged 40-49 years in good health.

This clonotype appeared a few times. The J gene is TRBJ2-5, the V gene TRBV28, with TRBD2 identical over 7 bases. Germline trimming cut 2 bases from V and 5 bases from J; bases unmatched to any gene: 8. Germline CDR1 is MDHEN and CDR2 is SYDVKM. The CDR3 is 15 amino acids. The chain's CDR3 is CASSLAGPGRETQYF. CDR3 coding DNA: TGTGCCAGCAGTTTAGCAGGCCCCGGGAGGGAGACCCAGTACTTC.

This clonotype showed up just a few times. The CDR3 DNA reads TGCAGTGCTAGAGACCCGACAGAAAGCTCCTATAATTCACCCCTCCACTTT. Translation: CSARDPTESSYNSPLHF. V gene TRBV20-1 combines with J gene TRBJ1-6; D possibly corresponds to TRBD1 (5 bases). Trimming stripped 0 bases from V and 0 bases from J, with 12 bases between. This CDR3 has 17 residues. Germline V gives CDR1 DFQATT, CDR2 SNEGSKA (reference sequence).

This clonotype was picked up many times. CDR3 bases: TGTGCCATCAGTGAGTCGGAGGAGACCCAGTACTTC. Its protein is CAISESEETQYF. The chain employs TRBV10-3 and TRBJ2-5; D is unclear. V lost 0 bases, J lost 5 bases, and 4 bases lay in between. Germline V CDR1 and CDR2: ENHRY, SYGVKD. This CDR3 has 12 amino acids.

The CDR3 loop is CASSPLHNEQYF. In nucleotides, the CDR3 is TGTGCCAGCAGTCCCCTTCACAACGAGCAGTACTTC. The V call is TRBV28, the J call TRBJ2-7; D is uncertain. The ends were cut back, 5 bases at V and 5 bases at J, with 10 bases in the middle. This CDR3 has 12 amino acids. The germline CDR1 and CDR2 sequences are MDHEN and SYDVKM.

This clonotype was counted at least ten times. The rearrangement links TRBV7-2 to TRBJ1-2; D not resolved. This CDR3 has 11 amino acids. V lost 5 bases and J lost 8, with 9 bases in between. Germline CDR1 is SGHTA and CDR2 is FQGNSA. CDR3 amino acids: CASSPPPGYTF. Here the CDR3 DNA reads TGTGCCAGCAGCCCGCCCCCCGGCTACACCTTC.

The rearrangement links TRBV5-1 to TRBJ2-6, with 8 nucleotides matching TRBD1. CDR1 and CDR2 (germline): SGHRS, YFSETQ. This CDR3 has 16 amino acids. The trim removed 1 base at V and 2 bases at J, leaving 2 bases unmatched. Here the CDR3 reads CASSLRQGTGANVLTF. As DNA, the CDR3 is TGCGCCAGCAGCTTGCGACAGGGGACTGGGGCCAACGTCCTGACTTTC.

V gene TRBV5-1 combines with J gene TRBJ2-6; tentative D call: TRBD1 (5 bases). The V and J ends lost 4 bases and 0 bases respectively, with 11 bases between them. In germline, CDR1 is SGHRS, CDR2 YFSETQ. This CDR3 region has 16 residues. The CDR3 sequence is CASSRFGHSGANVLTF. In nucleotides, the CDR3 is TGCGCCAGCAGCAGGTTCGGACACTCTGGGGCCAACGTCCTGACTTTC.

This clonotype was picked up a small number of times. The V and J genes are TRBV2 and TRBJ1-5; the D gene is possibly TRBD1 (5 bases). Germline CDR1 SNHLY, CDR2 FYNNEI. Trimming stripped 1 base from V and 2 bases from J, with 12 bases between. The CDR3 sequence is 16 residues long. For the CDR3, the DNA is TGTGCCAGCAGTGAAGGGGGCAGGAGGGGCAATCAGCCCCAGCATTTT. Protein: CASSEGGRRGNQPQHF.

This rearrangement joins TRBV9 to TRBJ2-1; 12 bases match TRBD2. In germline, CDR1 is SGDLS, CDR2 YYNGEE. The J segment lost 8 bases and the V segment lost 0 bases, leaving 9 bases of the junction unmatched. This CDR3 is built from 17 residues. The CDR3 sequence: CASSVALAGGLSDEQFF. For the CDR3, the DNA is TGTGCCAGCAGCGTAGCGCTAGCGGGGGGGCTTAGCGATGAGCAGTTCTTC.

This clonotype was seen only a few times. The gene calls are TRBV7-9 and TRBJ2-5; TRBD1 matches at 8 bases. Per germline, CDR1 SEHNR and CDR2 FQNEAQ (reference sequence). This CDR3 comprises 17 residues. V shed 3 bases, J shed 11 bases, and the junction held 20 bases outside the gene matches. CDR3 bases: TGTGCCAGCAGCTTCTCGACAGGGGCGACTAAGAATTTTGAGCAGTACTTC. Its protein is CASSFSTGATKNFEQYF.

The rearrangement uses TRBV2 and TRBJ2-4; TRBD2 is a possible D gene (6 bases). This CDR3 is 17 amino acids long. CDR1 is SNHLY and CDR2 is FYNNEI in the germline V gene. Trimming left V 0 bases short and J 1 base short, with 13 bases between. The CDR3 coding sequence is TGTGCCAGCAGTGAAGCGCGGGGAAAGGGGGCCAAAAACATTCAGTACTTC. It encodes CASSEARGKGAKNIQYF.

This chain links TRBV18 with TRBJ2-6, with no clear D. Trimming pared 3 bases from V and 3 bases from J, leaving 9 bases between. In germline, CDR1 is KGHSH, CDR2 LQKENI. The CDR3 sequence is 15 residues long. CDR3 DNA: TGTGCCAGCTCACCTCAGCCAGGTGGGGCCAACGTCCTGACTTTC. This encodes CASSPQPGGANVLTF.

The chain employs TRBV29-1 and TRBJ1-2; D gene uncertain. Trimming cost V 4 bases and J 8 bases, with 17 bases left between them. CDR1 SQVTM and CDR2 ANQGSEA come from the germline V gene. The CDR3 is 13 amino acids. The CDR3 is CSVAPTAAEGYTF. Written as DNA, the CDR3 is TGCAGCGTTGCCCCCACCGCAGCTGAAGGCTACACCTTC.

This sequence joins TRBV14 and TRBJ1-1; the D gene is possibly TRBD1 (6 bases). The germline V gene encodes CDR1 SGHDN and CDR2 FVKESK. The CDR3 totals 17 residues. V lost 2 bases and J lost 1, with 17 bases in between. CDR3 sequence (DNA): TGTGCCAGCAGCCAACTACCCCAGGGGCGGGGGAACACTGAAGCTTTCTTT. Amino acids: CASSQLPQGRGNTEAFF.

This clonotype was counted a few times. V gene TRBV4-3 combines with J gene TRBJ2-7; unclear D gene. The length of the CDR3 is 14 residues. Germline lookup yields CDR1 LGHNA and CDR2 YSLEER. V was trimmed by 2 bases and J by 2 bases, leaving 10 bases between them. The CDR3 is CASSQTRGTYEQYF. The CDR3 region has the DNA TGCGCCAGCAGCCAAACACGTGGGACCTACGAGCAGTACTTC.

Only one count was recorded for this clonotype. The V call is TRBV2, the J call TRBJ1-5, with D tentatively TRBD1 (5 bases). Germline V gene data show CDR1 as SNHLY and CDR2 as FYNNEI. This CDR3 is 14 amino acids long. V was trimmed by 7 bases and J by 3 bases, leaving 13 bases between them. The CDR3 DNA sequence: TGTGCCAGCACGGCGGGACGGAACAATCAGCCCCAGCATTTT. Translated, it gives CASTAGRNNQPQHF. Variable domain in full (rest from reference TRBV2 and TRBJ1-5): EPEVTQTPSHQVTQMGQEVILRCVPISNHLYFYWYRQILGQKVEFLVSFYNNEISEKSEIFDDQFSVERPDGSNFTLKIRSTKLEDSAMYFCASTAGRNNQPQHFGDGTRLSIL.

This clonotype was seen only a few times. V is TRBV6-5 and J is TRBJ2-3; no firm D call. This CDR3 contains 15 residues. The germline V gene encodes CDR1 MNHEY and CDR2 SVGAGI. Trimming pared 2 bases from V and 0 bases from J, leaving 9 bases between. The CDR3 region is CASSYRGASTDTQYF. CDR3 in DNA: TGTGCCAGCAGTTACAGAGGCGCTAGCACAGATACGCAGTATTTT.

The chain joins TRBV7-2 to TRBJ1-5, with a weak D call TRBD1 (5 bases). Per germline, CDR1 SGHTA and CDR2 FQGNSA. The CDR3 consists of 14 residues. V shed 8 bases and J shed 0 bases, with 11 bases lying between them. The CDR3 DNA is TGTGCCAGCTCCAGACAGTATAGCAATCAGCCCCAGCATTTT. Translated, it gives CASSRQYSNQPQHF.

Note on this clonotype: The junction and the germline gene differ at one end; a read error may be behind it. This chain links TRBV15 with TRBJ1-2; 7 positions match TRBD1. Germline V gives CDR1 LNHNV, CDR2 YYDKDF (reference sequence). There are 16 residues in the CDR3. CDR3 sequence reads: CATSSQEAGGIDGYTF. The CDR3 DNA sequence: TGCGCCACCAGCAGCCAGGAGGCAGGGGGAATTGATGGCTACACCTTC. Filled out from reference TRBV15 and TRBJ1-2, the complete variable domain reads DAMVIQNPRYQVTQFGKPVTLSCSQTLNHNVMYWYQQKSSQAPKLLFHYYDKDFNNEADTPDNFQSRRPNTSFCFLDIRSPGLGDTAMYLCATSSQEAGGIDGYTFGSGTRLTVV.

This rearrangement joins TRBV15 to TRBJ1-2; TRBD1 matches 9 bases. The germline gives CDR1 LNHNV, CDR2 YYDKDF (reference sequence). Losses at the gene ends were 2 bases for V and 5 bases for J; bases not matched to a gene: 6. The CDR3 sequence is 15 residues long. The CDR3 region has the DNA TGTGCCACCAGCAGAAGGACAGGGGCTGGGTATGGCTACACCTTC. It yields the protein CATSRRTGAGYGYTF.

J is TRBJ2-1 and V is TRBV7-3; 13 positions match TRBD2. The CDR3 is made up of 17 amino acids. Germline V lookup: CDR1 SGHTA, CDR2 FQGTGA. J was trimmed by 4 bases and V by 3 bases; bases with no gene match: 6. CDR3 in DNA: TGTGCCAGCAGCTTGACTAGCGGGGGGATTCGTTACAATGAGCAGTTCTTC. This sequence encodes CASSLTSGGIRYNEQFF.

In its sample, this clonotype was seen a few times. The chain combines TRBV20-1 with TRBJ2-1; 13 nucleotides agree with TRBD2. Germline lookup yields CDR1 DFQATT and CDR2 SNEGSKA (reference sequence). Losses at the gene ends were 5 bases for V and 5 bases for J; bases not matched to a gene: 3. The CDR3 covers 14 residues. CDR3 sequence reads: CSAPGTSGDNEQFF. The CDR3 DNA reads as TGCAGTGCTCCCGGGACTAGCGGGGACAATGAGCAGTTCTTC.

This rearrangement joins TRBV6-2 or TRBV6-3 to TRBJ2-5; 7 nucleotides match TRBD2. The V and J ends lost 6 bases and 11 bases, in that order; junction bases with no gene match: 9. The germline V gene has CDR1 MNHEY and CDR2 SVGEGT. The CDR3 covers 12 residues. The CDR3 region is CASSKRGPEQYF. The CDR3 DNA reads TGTGCCAGCAGCAAGCGGGGACCAGAGCAGTACTTC.

The chain carries TRBV10-1 and TRBJ2-7; 10 positions match TRBD1. This CDR3 comprises 15 residues. Per the germline V gene, CDR1 is WNHNN and CDR2 is SYGVQD (reference sequence). With 3 bases clipped from V and 3 bases from J, the junction kept 5 bases outside the gene matches. The CDR3 loop is CASSDQDRGVYEQYF. For the CDR3, the DNA is TGCGCCAGCAGTGATCAGGACAGGGGGGTCTACGAGCAGTACTTC.

This sequence joins TRBV15 and TRBJ2-1; 8 positions match TRBD2. Germline lookup yields CDR1 LNHNV and CDR2 YYDKDF (reference sequence). This CDR3 has 16 amino acids. J was trimmed by 10 bases and V by 4 bases; bases with no gene match: 15. Here the CDR3 reads CATSTLGAGGTYEQFF. CDR3 in DNA: TGTGCCACCAGCACCCTCGGGGCGGGGGGTACCTACGAGCAGTTCTTC. Based on the CDR3 plus reference TRBV15 and TRBJ2-1, the full variable domain is DAMVIQNPRYQVTQFGKPVTLSCSQTLNHNVMYWYQQKSSQAPKLLFHYYDKDFNNEADTPDNFQSRRPNTSFCFLDIRSPGLGDTAMYLCATSTLGAGGTYEQFFGPGTRLTVL.

The chain employs TRBV9 and TRBJ2-6, with TRBD1 matching over 10 bases. Germline V gene sequence: CDR1 SGDLS, CDR2 YYNGEE. The CDR3 extends over 18 amino acids. J lost 0 bases, V lost 4 bases, and 7 bases had no gene match. The CDR3 protein is CASSPSRDRGSGANVLTF. The CDR3 DNA is TGTGCCAGCAGCCCCTCCCGGGACAGGGGCTCTGGGGCCAACGTCCTGACTTTC.